This entry features one T cell receptor (beta chain) sequence. V shed 4 bases and J 8 bases; nucleotides not matched to a gene: 3. This CDR3 has 13 amino acids. Germline CDR1 and CDR2: SGDLS and YYNGEE. Clones were sequenced by immunoSEQ multiplex PCR, and TCRdb holds only the in-frame ones, with some missing. The repertoire holds under 130,000 clones, with around 82% as singletons. The sample belongs to a study of blood T cell repertoires in COVID-19. Study summary: T cells, B-cell-depleted T cells, or PBMCs provided the cDNA or gDNA that served as material.

The TCR sequence derives from a human donor in a cohort sampled during active or convalescent COVID-19. The chain is built from TRBV9 and TRBJ1-3; 10 bases agree with TRBD1. Sequencing was carried out using peripheral blood. Here the CDR3 DNA reads TGTGCCAGCAGCTGGACAGGGGGGGACACCATATATTTT. Residues: CASSWTGGDTIYF. The complete variable domain, with remaining parts taken from reference TRBV9 and TRBJ1-3, reads DSGVTQTPKHLITATGQRVTLRCSPRSGDLSVYWYQQSLDQGLQFLIQYYNGEERAKGNILERFSAQQFPDLHSELNLSSLELGDSALYFCASSWTGGDTIYFGEGSWLTVV.